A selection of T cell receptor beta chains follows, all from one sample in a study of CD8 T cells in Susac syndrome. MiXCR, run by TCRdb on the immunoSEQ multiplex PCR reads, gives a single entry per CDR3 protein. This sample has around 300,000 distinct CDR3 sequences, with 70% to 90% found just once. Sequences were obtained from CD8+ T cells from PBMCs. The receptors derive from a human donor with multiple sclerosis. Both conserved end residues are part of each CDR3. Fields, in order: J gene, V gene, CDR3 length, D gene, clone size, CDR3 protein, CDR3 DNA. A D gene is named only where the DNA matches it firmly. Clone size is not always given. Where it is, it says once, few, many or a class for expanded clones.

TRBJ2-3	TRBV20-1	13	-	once	CSARSRWADTQYF	TGCAGTGCTAGATCTAGATGGGCGGATACGCAGTATTTT
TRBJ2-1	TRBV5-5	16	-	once	CASSSSQGGRWNEQFF	TGTGCCAGCAGTTCGTCGCAGGGGGGTCGGTGGAATGAGCAGTTCTTC
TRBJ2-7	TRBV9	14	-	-	CASSGGHWANEQYF	TGTGCCAGCAGCGGAGGACATTGGGCGAACGAGCAGTACTTC
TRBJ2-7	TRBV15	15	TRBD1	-	CATSRSGQVAYEQYF	TGTGCCACCAGCAGATCAGGACAGGTTGCCTACGAGCAGTACTTC
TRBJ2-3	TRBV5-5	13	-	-	CASSHWPADTQYF	TGTGCCAGCAGCCATTGGCCCGCGGATACGCAGTATTTT
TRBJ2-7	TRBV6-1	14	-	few	CASSSGPTSYEQYF	TGTGCCAGCAGTAGCGGTCCTACCTCCTACGAGCAGTACTTC
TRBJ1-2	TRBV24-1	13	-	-	CATSDLLYGGYTF	TGTGCCACCAGTGATTTGTTGTACGGAGGCTACACCTTC
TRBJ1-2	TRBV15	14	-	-	CATKQGRSTGGYTF	TGTGCCACCAAGCAGGGACGGTCAACGGGTGGCTACACCTTC
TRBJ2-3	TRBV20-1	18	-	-	CSARDRGPGTLAADTQYF	TGCAGTGCTAGAGATCGGGGCCCGGGGACCCTAGCTGCAGATACGCAGTATTTT
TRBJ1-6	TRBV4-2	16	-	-	CASSQGGIIYNSPLHF	TGTGCCAGCAGCCAAGGGGGGATAATCTATAATTCACCCCTCCACTTT
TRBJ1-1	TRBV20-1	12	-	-	CSANRAVPEAFF	TGCAGTGCTAATCGGGCGGTTCCTGAAGCTTTCTTT
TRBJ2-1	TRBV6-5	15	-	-	CASSPQGALYNEQFF	TGTGCCAGCAGTCCCCAAGGGGCTTTGTACAATGAGCAGTTCTTC
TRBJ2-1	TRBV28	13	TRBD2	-	CASSTRLAGEQFF	TGTGCCAGCAGTACACGACTAGCGGGAGAGCAGTTCTTC
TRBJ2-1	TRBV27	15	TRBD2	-	CASGDGTSGADEQFF	TGTGCCAGCGGGGACGGGACTAGCGGGGCCGATGAGCAGTTCTTC
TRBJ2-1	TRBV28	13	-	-	CASSPLGGAEQFF	TGTGCCAGCAGTCCCTTAGGGGGGGCTGAGCAGTTCTTC
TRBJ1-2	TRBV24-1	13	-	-	CATRETGNYGYTF	TGTGCCACCAGGGAAACAGGGAACTATGGCTACACCTTC
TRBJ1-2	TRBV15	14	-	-	CATSRDTGTAGYTF	TGTGCCACCAGCAGAGATACCGGGACTGCCGGCTACACCTTC
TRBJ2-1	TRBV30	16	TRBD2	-	CAWSVQAGGGWNEQFF	TGTGCCTGGAGTGTACAAGCGGGAGGAGGGTGGAATGAGCAGTTCTTC
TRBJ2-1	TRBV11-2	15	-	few	CASSSSGSPYNEQFF	TGTGCCAGCAGCTCGTCAGGGTCCCCCTACAATGAGCAGTTCTTC
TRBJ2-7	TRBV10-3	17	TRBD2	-	CAISESSSGGPGYEQYF	TGTGCCATCAGTGAGTCGTCTAGCGGGGGGCCCGGATACGAGCAGTACTTC
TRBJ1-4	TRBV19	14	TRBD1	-	CASRPWDRDEKLFF	TGTGCCAGTAGGCCTTGGGACAGGGATGAAAAACTGTTTTTT
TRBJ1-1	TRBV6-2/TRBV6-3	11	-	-	CASSYYSEAFF	TGTGCCAGCAGTTACTATAGTGAAGCTTTCTTT
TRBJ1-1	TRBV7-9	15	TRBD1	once	CAGTGTVLSDAEAFF	TGTGCCGGTACCGGGACAGTCCTGAGCGACGCTGAAGCTTTCTTT
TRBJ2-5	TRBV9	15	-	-	CASSGSGTRAETQYF	TGTGCCAGCAGCGGATCCGGGACGCGAGCAGAGACCCAGTACTTC
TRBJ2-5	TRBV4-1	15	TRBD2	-	CASSQAPGGQETQYF	TGCGCCAGCAGCCAAGCCCCGGGGGGCCAAGAGACCCAGTACTTC
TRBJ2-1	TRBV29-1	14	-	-	CSVSDITAYNEQFF	TGCAGCGTTTCCGACATAACGGCCTACAATGAGCAGTTCTTC
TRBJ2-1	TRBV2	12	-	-	CASSELYNEQFF	TGTGCCAGCAGTGAACTCTACAATGAGCAGTTCTTC
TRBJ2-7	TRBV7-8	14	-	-	CASTYPGPYYEQYF	TGTGCCAGCACCTATCCGGGACCTTACTACGAGCAGTACTTC
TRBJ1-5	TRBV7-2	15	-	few	CASSHRDGLNQPQHF	TGTGCCAGCAGCCACCGGGACGGCCTGAATCAGCCCCAGCATTTT
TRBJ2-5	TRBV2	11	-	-	CASWWRETQYF	TGTGCCAGCTGGTGGAGGGAGACCCAGTACTTC
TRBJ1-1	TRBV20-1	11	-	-	CSAQINTEAFF	TGCAGTGCCCAGATAAACACTGAAGCTTTCTTT
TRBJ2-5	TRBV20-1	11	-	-	CSARPVETQYF	TGCAGTGCTAGACCGGTGGAGACCCAGTACTTC
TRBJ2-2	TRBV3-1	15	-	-	CASSLGTRNTGELFF	TGTGCCAGCAGCCTAGGGACAAGGAACACCGGGGAGCTGTTTTTT
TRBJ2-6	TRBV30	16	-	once	CAWSVLEVSGANVLTF	TGTGCCTGGAGTGTACTGGAGGTTTCTGGGGCCAACGTCCTGACTTTC
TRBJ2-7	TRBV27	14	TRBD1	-	CASSLSGTGSEQYF	TGTGCCAGCAGTTTATCCGGGACAGGGTCCGAGCAGTACTTC
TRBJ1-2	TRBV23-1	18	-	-	CASSQSQTPGRTNYGYTF	TGCGCCAGCAGTCAATCCCAGACTCCGGGCAGGACTAACTATGGCTACACCTTC
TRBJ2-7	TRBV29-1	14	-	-	CSVEGLGKDREQYF	TGCAGCGTTGAAGGCCTGGGGAAAGACCGCGAGCAGTACTTC
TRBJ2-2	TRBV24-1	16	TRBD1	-	CATSDLGQANTGELFF	TGTGCCACCAGTGACCTCGGACAGGCGAACACCGGGGAGCTGTTTTTT
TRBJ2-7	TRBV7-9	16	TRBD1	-	CASSLGGGDRAHEQYF	TGTGCCAGCAGCTTAGGCGGTGGGGACAGGGCCCACGAGCAGTACTTC
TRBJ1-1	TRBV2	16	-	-	CASSEGSGPANTEAFF	TGTGCCAGCAGTGAGGGGTCGGGCCCAGCTAACACTGAAGCTTTCTTT
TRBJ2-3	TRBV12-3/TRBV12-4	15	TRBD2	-	CASIPGTSGGDTQYF	TGTGCCAGCATTCCCGGGACTAGCGGGGGAGATACGCAGTATTTT
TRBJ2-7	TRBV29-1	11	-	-	CSVTGTYEQYF	TGCAGCGTCACAGGGACCTACGAGCAGTACTTC
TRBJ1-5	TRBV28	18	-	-	CASSLSAAGLISNQPQHF	TGTGCCAGCAGTTTATCGGCAGCCGGGTTGATTAGCAATCAGCCCCAGCATTTT
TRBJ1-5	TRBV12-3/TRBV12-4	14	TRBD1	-	CASSWGQFNQPQHF	TGTGCCAGCAGTTGGGGACAGTTCAATCAGCCCCAGCATTTT
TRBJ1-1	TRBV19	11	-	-	CASSIGHGAFF	TGTGCCAGTAGTATCGGACACGGGGCTTTCTTT
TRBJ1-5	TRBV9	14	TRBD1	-	CASSNRDRGQPQHF	TGTGCCAGCAGCAACCGGGACAGGGGTCAGCCCCAGCATTTT
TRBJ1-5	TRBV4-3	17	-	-	CASSQDHGAGSNQPQHF	TGCGCCAGCAGCCAAGACCACGGGGCAGGGAGCAATCAGCCCCAGCATTTT
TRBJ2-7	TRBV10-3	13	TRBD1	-	CAISESNWDRGYF	TGTGCCATCAGTGAGTCGAACTGGGACAGGGGGTACTTC
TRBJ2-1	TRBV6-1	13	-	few	CASSAEVNNEQFF	TGTGCCAGCAGTGCGGAGGTGAACAATGAGCAGTTCTTC
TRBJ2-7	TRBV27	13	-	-	CASSWGATYEQYF	TGTGCCAGCAGTTGGGGCGCCACCTACGAGCAGTACTTC
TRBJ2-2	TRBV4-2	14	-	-	CASSQATIGGELFF	TGTGCCAGCAGCCAAGCTACAATTGGGGGGGAGCTGTTTTTT
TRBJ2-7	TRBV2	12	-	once	CASKEHWNEQYF	TGTGCCAGCAAGGAGCACTGGAACGAGCAGTACTTC
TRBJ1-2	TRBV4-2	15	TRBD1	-	CASSQDFQGVNGYTF	TGTGCCAGCAGCCAAGATTTCCAGGGGGTGAATGGCTACACCTTC
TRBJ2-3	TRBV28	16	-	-	CASSLLGPEITDTQYF	TGTGCCAGCAGTTTGCTAGGGCCCGAGATCACAGATACGCAGTATTTT